This T cell receptor beta chain was recovered during a study of shared clonotypes between healthy human individuals. Study-wide findings and caveats: As a rule, naive subsets had a larger estimated richness than memory subsets. It was only blood that was sampled, and tissue repertoires likely differ. When compared with the clonotypes that were shared by all four sorted-subset donors, the non-shared clonotypes turned out to have lower generation probabilities.

The study enrolled healthy HIV-negative adults without recent acute infections or vaccinations as donors. On this clone itself: Its specificity is not known.

Germline V gives CDR1 MNHEY, CDR2 SMNVEV (reference sequence). This CDR3 has 13 amino acids. Trimming removed 8 bases from V and 5 bases from J, with 16 bases in between. The table came from immunoSEQ multiplex PCR; TCRdb's copy has only in-frame clones and leaves some out. The sample includes over 2 million clones, roughly 90% seen only once; the top ten take 0.37%. Sequenced input: naive CD4+ T cells from PBMCs. Stated subset: CD45RA+ positively selected. The chain joins TRBV27 to TRBJ2-7; possible D gene TRBD2, 5 bases. The TCR was taken from a man aged 18 to 29 in good health. Some clones in this sample may be carry-over from other donors' samples. CDR3 nucleotide sequence: TGTGCCAGCGAAAAAGAACCCGGGGACGAGCAGTACTTC. This gives the protein CASEKEPGDEQYF.